This TCR beta chain was observed in a study of metastatic and nonmetastatic thyroid tumors (TCRdb year 2020). With respect to the entire study: Repertoires were compared across peripheral blood and tumor or nodule tissue samples from malignant and benign thyroid patients.

Library method: PCR. The instrument given in TCRdb is Illumina HiSeq 4000. High-throughput sequencing was used to profile the TCR beta-chain CDR3 region of every patient. The authors' analysis ran thus. Drawing on CDR3 differences between clinicopathological groups, the researchers built a classifier meant to tell apart patients with distant-metastatic papillary thyroid cancer. Repertoire diversity was assessed with the Shannon index, and tumor-blood repertoire similarity with the Morisita-Horn index. Clones were called with MiXCR by TCRdb after fastp trimmed the public reads at Q25, and only in-frame beta chains were retained. For this entry, the V and J calls and clone size follow TCRdb and not the study's own pipeline. In this sample the table shows around 15,000 clones, 9.5% to 15% of which occur a single time. In total, the top ten clones hold roughly 31% of the sample. Overall study outcomes, separate from this receptor: TCR beta diversity was reported as significantly higher in malignant tumors than in benign nodules, in both blood and tumor samples.

By how much of the sample it makes up, this clone is medium-sized (0.01 to 0.1%). What this receptor recognizes is not known. No clone much larger than this one lies a single base away; base qualities are absent. No treatment had been received by any patient before thyroid surgery. Using T-cell receptor beta sequencing, the study looked back at clinical samples from patients collected from about 2011 to 2018. The germline V gene provides CDR1 MNHNS and CDR2 SASEGT. The CDR3 numbers 13 residues from cysteine through phenylalanine. The CDR3 DNA has 39 bases and is translated from base 1. Clipping removes 7 bases from V and 7 bases from J, with 8 as the unmatched junction base count.

Source material: blood. The V and J genes are TRBV6-1 and TRBJ2-3, with TRBD1 identical over 7 junction bases. The TCR sequence derives from a female donor with papillary thyroid cancer or a benign thyroid nodule (not recorded which). Some clones in this sample may be carry-over from other donors' samples. The nucleotide sequence is given as TGTGCCAGCACGTTAACAGGGGCTCATACGCAGTATTTT. Translated, it gives CASTLTGAHTQYF.